Listed below are T cell receptor beta chains from one sample, sequenced in a study of T cells after yellow fever vaccination. One entry per CDR3 protein, called by TCRdb with MiXCR from the 5' RACE reads. The data show about 430,000 distinct CDR3 sequences, about 19% seen once. Sequencing was performed on PBMCs, taken before the yellow fever booster vaccination. Receptor source: a man in his late teens or twenties who received the YFV17D yellow fever vaccine. The CDR3 runs from the conserved cysteine through the conserved F or W. Fields, in order: D gene, J gene, V gene, CDR3 length, clone size, CDR3 protein, CDR3 DNA. A D gene is named only where the DNA matches it firmly. Some rows mark clone size as missing; the rest say once, few, many or name a class of expanded clone.

.,TRBJ1-2,TRBV25-1,13,few,CASMSGDNYGYTF,TGTGCCAGCATGTCGGGGGATAACTATGGCTACACCTTC
.,TRBJ2-1,TRBV24-1,13,few,CATSDFDWGEQFF,TGTGCCACCAGTGATTTCGACTGGGGTGAGCAGTTCTTC
TRBD1,TRBJ1-6,TRBV5-1,15,.,CASSLDRGSDSPLHF,TGCGCCAGCAGCTTGGACAGGGGTAGTGATTCACCCCTCCACTTT
.,TRBJ2-3,TRBV5-6,17,.,CASSLPRYRASTDTQYF,TGTGCCAGCAGCTTACCGCGCTATCGGGCGTCCACAGATACGCAGTATTTT
.,TRBJ2-2,TRBV9,13,.,CASSTGDPGELFF,TGTGCCAGCAGCACGGGGGATCCCGGGGAGCTGTTTTTT
TRBD2,TRBJ2-3,TRBV27,18,few,CASRTGTSGGFITDTQYF,TGTGCCAGCCGAACCGGGACTAGCGGGGGCTTCATCACAGATACGCAGTATTTT
.,TRBJ2-5,TRBV12-3/TRBV12-4,14,few,CASSFRQPQETQYF,TGTGCCAGCAGTTTCAGGCAGCCACAAGAGACCCAGTACTTC
TRBD1,TRBJ1-3,TRBV5-1,19,few,CASSLAQLGQESSGNTIYF,TGCGCCAGCAGCTTGGCCCAACTCGGACAGGAGAGCTCTGGAAACACCATATATTTT
TRBD1,TRBJ2-1,TRBV28,15,few,CASSLTGGGYNEQFF,TGTGCCAGCAGTTTGACAGGGGGGGGCTACAATGAGCAGTTCTTC
TRBD2,TRBJ2-3,TRBV7-3,15,once,CASSQGLAKTDTQYF,TGTGCCAGCAGCCAAGGACTAGCAAAGACAGATACGCAGTATTTT
TRBD2,TRBJ2-3,TRBV7-9,16,.,CASSSSWGGSTDTQYF,TGTGCCAGCAGCTCCTCCTGGGGGGGAAGCACAGATACGCAGTATTTT
.,TRBJ1-6,TRBV2,13,.,CASSAAPYSPLHF,TGTGCCAGCAGTGCGGCCCCTTATTCACCCCTCCACTTT
.,TRBJ1-1,TRBV6-5,16,.,CASSYSLGLILAEAFF,TGTGCCAGCAGTTACTCGTTGGGTCTAATTCTTGCTGAAGCTTTCTTT
.,TRBJ1-2,TRBV12-3/TRBV12-4,13,few,CASSLLGSYGYTF,TGTGCCAGCAGTTTACTAGGGAGCTATGGCTACACCTTC
.,TRBJ2-3,TRBV30,14,.,CAWSRDAFTDTQYF,TGTGCCTGGAGCCGGGACGCCTTCACAGATACGCAGTATTTT
TRBD2,TRBJ2-1,TRBV5-5,15,.,CASSLALAGVLGQFF,TGTGCCAGCAGCTTGGCGCTAGCGGGGGTGCTCGGGCAGTTCTTC
.,TRBJ1-2,TRBV12-3/TRBV12-4,13,few,CASSPTRGDGYTF,TGTGCCAGCAGTCCGACAAGGGGCGATGGCTACACCTTC
TRBD1,TRBJ2-1,TRBV7-3,15,.,CASSLDRGQENEQFF,TGTGCCAGCAGCTTAGACAGGGGGCAGGAAAATGAGCAGTTCTTC
.,TRBJ2-7,TRBV6-6,17,.,CASSYPEKQEVTYEQYF,TGTGCCAGCAGTTACCCAGAAAAACAGGAAGTCACCTACGAGCAGTACTTC
TRBD2,TRBJ2-1,TRBV4-3,14,.,CASSAGTSGVEQFF,TGCGCCAGCAGCGCAGGGACTAGCGGGGTTGAGCAGTTCTTC
.,TRBJ1-6,TRBV5-1,12,.,CASRVGDSPLHF,TGCGCCAGCAGGGTAGGGGATTCACCCCTCCACTTT
TRBD1,TRBJ2-7,TRBV10-2,13,few,CASSRGGPREQYF,TGCGCCAGCAGTAGAGGGGGCCCAAGGGAGCAGTACTTC
.,TRBJ1-1,TRBV7-2,14,.,CASSSLGGVTEAFF,TGTGCCAGCAGCTCGTTAGGGGGGGTCACTGAAGCTTTCTTT
.,TRBJ1-2,TRBV6-5,14,few,CASSYGGPVYGYTF,TGTGCCAGCAGTTACGGGGGGCCCGTCTATGGCTACACCTTC
TRBD1,TRBJ1-1,TRBV27,14,few,CASSVGQGLMGAFF,TGTGCCAGCAGTGTGGGACAGGGCCTCATGGGGGCTTTCTTT
TRBD1,TRBJ1-4,TRBV4-3,15,.,CASSAQGTGDEKLFF,TGCGCCAGCAGCGCCCAGGGGACAGGGGATGAAAAACTGTTTTTT
.,TRBJ1-3,TRBV4-1,17,.,CASSQALSGSSGNTIYF,TGCGCCAGCAGCCAAGCCCTTTCAGGGAGCTCTGGAAACACCATATATTTT
.,TRBJ2-5,TRBV9,13,many,CASSAGVQETQYF,TGTGCCAGCAGTGCTGGGGTTCAAGAGACCCAGTACTTC
TRBD1,TRBJ2-7,TRBV20-1,15,many,CSATIVRTGVYEQYF,TGCAGTGCCACCATCGTACGGACAGGGGTCTACGAGCAGTACTTC
TRBD2,TRBJ2-5,TRBV20-1,13,few,CSGASGVKETQYF,TGCAGTGGGGCCAGCGGGGTTAAAGAGACCCAGTACTTC
TRBD1,TRBJ1-1,TRBV20-1,14,.,CSARGDRWPSEAFF,TGCAGTGCTAGAGGGGACAGGTGGCCCAGTGAAGCTTTCTTT
.,TRBJ2-1,TRBV6-1,15,.,CASSGGAYSYNEQFF,TGTGCCAGCAGTGGTGGGGCTTACTCCTACAATGAGCAGTTCTTC
.,TRBJ2-6,TRBV7-9,18,.,CASSYPGKEPSGANVLTF,TGTGCCAGCAGCTACCCCGGGAAAGAACCCTCTGGGGCCAACGTCCTGACTTTC
.,TRBJ1-6,TRBV20-1,15,.,CSANPGPSYNSPLHF,TGCAGTGCTAATCCGGGGCCCTCCTATAATTCACCCCTCCACTTT
TRBD1,TRBJ2-2,TRBV7-9,15,.,CASRPGQISLGELFF,TGTGCCAGCAGGCCGGGACAGATTTCTCTCGGGGAGCTGTTTTTT
TRBD2,TRBJ2-1,TRBV7-2,17,.,CASSPTQLAGGYNEQFF,TGTGCCAGCAGTCCGACCCAACTAGCGGGGGGATACAATGAGCAGTTCTTC
TRBD2,TRBJ2-5,TRBV9,13,few,CASGPGEGETQYF,TGTGCCAGCGGCCCCGGGGAGGGTGAGACCCAGTACTTC
.,TRBJ2-1,TRBV7-9,11,few,CASSLGGGQFF,TGTGCCAGCAGCTTGGGGGGCGGGCAGTTCTTC
.,TRBJ1-2,TRBV6-5,12,.,CASSLQGSGYTF,TGTGCCAGCAGCCTTCAGGGGTCCGGCTACACCTTC
TRBD2,TRBJ2-3,TRBV5-1,15,many,CASSLVGTSEDTQYF,TGCGCCAGCAGCTTGGTAGGGACTAGCGAAGATACGCAGTATTTT
.,TRBJ1-2,TRBV19,13,.,CASSSWTVSGYTF,TGTGCCAGTAGTTCGTGGACAGTCTCAGGCTACACCTTC
TRBD1,TRBJ1-2,TRBV20-1,13,.,CSARTGDGYGYTF,TGCAGTGCTAGGACAGGGGATGGCTATGGCTACACCTTC